Listed here are 8 T cell receptor beta chains from one sample, sequenced in a study of prognosis after radiotherapy for stage I lung cancer. TCR beta CDR3 amplification from genomic DNA was performed by two-round multiplex PCR. TRBV and TRBJ genes each had their own specific primers in first-round PCR. MiXCR, applied by TCRdb to the multiplex PCR reads, yields one record per CDR3 protein. The sample lists about 30,000 distinct CDR3 sequences, roughly 30% occurring once. Sequenced here: PBMCs, sampled before or after stereotactic body radiation therapy (not recorded which). These receptor sequences come from a donor of 50 years or more with non-small cell lung cancer.

This clonotype was detected many times. The CDR3 here is CASSLRVSGGANTGELFF. DNA of the CDR3: TGTGCCAGCAGCTTACGGGTTAGCGGGGGGGCCAACACCGGGGAGCTGTTTTTT. The chain recombines TRBV11-2 with TRBJ2-2, with TRBD2 identical over 11 bases. The V segment lost 2 bases and the J segment 2 bases; nucleotides outside the gene matches: 7. In germline, CDR1 is SGHAT, CDR2 FQNNGV. The CDR3 extends over 18 amino acids. The entire variable domain, with the rest obtained from reference TRBV11-2 and TRBJ2-2, is as follows: EAGVAQSPRYKIIEKRQSVAFWCNPISGHATLYWYQQILGQGPKLLIQFQNNGVVDDSQLPKDRFSAERLKGVDSTLKIQPAKLEDSAVYLCASSLRVSGGANTGELFFGEGSRLTVL.

This chain joins TRBV19 and TRBJ2-7, with TRBD1 matching over 7 bases. The CDR3 has 16 residues. Germline CDR1 LNHDA, CDR2 SQIVND (reference sequence). V lost 5 bases to trimming and J lost 3 bases; unmatched junction nucleotides: 13. DNA for the CDR3: TGTGCCAGTAGTGCACCGCGACAGGGCCGTCTCTACGAGCAGTACTTC. This sequence encodes CASSAPRQGRLYEQYF.

This clonotype was seen ten or more times. The gene calls are TRBV9 and TRBJ1-3; D call uncertain. CDR1 is SGDLS, CDR2 YYNGEE, per germline. This CDR3 is built from 14 residues. Trimming took 5 bases from V and 0 from J, leaving 9 bases between them. The CDR3 sequence is CASSGPYSGNTIYF. The CDR3 DNA follows: TGTGCCAGCAGTGGTCCTTACTCTGGAAACACCATATATTTT.

As for this clonotype: This may be a read error: a much more frequent sequence differs by one nucleotide. As the CDR3 is not closed by the conserved phenylalanine or tryptophan, this likely results from a read error. The chain employs TRBV20-1 and TRBJ1-5; no clear D gene. Per the germline V gene, CDR1 is DFQATT and CDR2 is SNEGSKA (reference sequence). Trimming took off 1 base at V and 2 bases at J, with 9 bases between the two ends. There are 14 residues in the CDR3. CDR3 amino acids: CSARAGSGNQPQHS. As DNA, the CDR3 is TGCAGTGCTAGAGCCGGGTCTGGCAATCAGCCCCAGCATTCT.

This clonotype was seen at least ten times. This chain joins TRBV4-1 and TRBJ2-7; D possibly corresponds to TRBD1 (5 bases). The germline gives CDR1 MGHRA, CDR2 YSYEKL. This CDR3 has 14 residues. Trimming stripped 2 bases from V and 3 bases from J, with 11 bases between. CDR3: CASSQFDSLYEQYF. Written as DNA, the CDR3 is TGCGCCAGCAGCCAATTCGACAGCCTCTACGAGCAGTACTTC.

The V gene is TRBV28, the J gene TRBJ2-7; D perhaps matches TRBD2 (6 bases). Germline V CDR1 and CDR2: MDHEN, SYDVKM. Trimming pared 3 bases from V and 6 bases from J, leaving 21 bases between. The CDR3 has 16 amino acids. The CDR3 DNA sequence: TGTGCCAGCAGTTTCTCGGCGGGGCAGGGTAGTCTCGAGCAGTACTTC. Its protein product is CASSFSAGQGSLEQYF.

The genes are TRBV6-1 and TRBJ1-6, with 8 bases identical to TRBD1. The germline V gene encodes CDR1 MNHNS and CDR2 SASEGT. The CDR3 is made up of 16 amino acids. Trimming took 7 bases from V and 2 from J; bases not matched to a gene: 7. CDR3 region: CASKFQGATYNSPLHF. The CDR3 nucleotides are TGTGCCAGCAAATTCCAGGGGGCAACCTATAATTCACCCCTCCACTTT.

Points on this clonotype: A far larger clone differs by one base, so this is likely a read error. CDR3 region: CASSPHDLYDYTF. CDR3 nucleotide sequence: TGTGCCAGCAGCCCCCACGACCTCTATGACTACACCTTC. V usage is TRBV6-4 and J usage is TRBJ1-2; no reliable D call. Per germline, CDR1 MRHNA and CDR2 SNTAGT. The CDR3 has 13 residues.